A single sample gave rise to the 13 T cell receptor beta chains below, sequenced in a study of T cells after yellow fever vaccination. TCRdb re-analysed the 5' RACE reads in MiXCR, keeping a single row per CDR3 protein. This sample has hundreds of thousands of distinct CDR3 sequences; 9% to 15% occur once, and the top ten carry about 15%. This sample comprised PBMCs, obtained on the day of the yellow fever booster vaccination. The receptors here all came from a man aged 30-40 years who received the YFV17D yellow fever vaccine.

The sample holds a few counts of this clonotype. In DNA form, the CDR3 reads TGTGCCAGCAGTTTCCGGACTAGCGTCCTCGATGAGCAGTTCTTC. Its translation: CASSFRTSVLDEQFF. The genes are TRBV12-3 or TRBV12-4 and TRBJ2-1; 9 nucleotides agree with TRBD2. V shed 3 bases, J shed 8 bases, and the junction held 8 bases outside the gene matches. The CDR3 totals 15 residues.

This clonotype was picked up a small number of times. The J gene is TRBJ2-7, the V gene TRBV20-1, with TRBD1 identical over 9 bases. Looked up from germline, CDR1 is DFQATT and CDR2 is SNEGSKA (reference sequence). The CDR3 consists of 16 residues. Trimming took 5 bases from V and 0 from J; bases not matched to a gene: 11. For the CDR3, the DNA is TGCAGTGCTGTAGCCGGAGGGACAGGGAGCTCCTACGAGCAGTACTTC. It codes for CSAVAGGTGSSYEQYF.

The V gene is TRBV9, the J gene TRBJ2-3; 13 bases are shared with TRBD2. Trimming at V came to 0 bases and at J to 4 bases, leaving 2 bases not matched to a gene. Germline V gene lookup returns CDR1 SGDLS and CDR2 YYNGEE. The CDR3 totals 16 residues. The CDR3 nucleotides read TGTGCCAGCAGCGTAGGGACTAGCGGGAGTCCAGATACGCAGTATTTT. Encoded protein: CASSVGTSGSPDTQYF.

This clonotype came up a few times. This rearrangement joins TRBV30 to TRBJ2-1; D is ambiguous. CDR1 and CDR2 (germline): GTSNPN, SVGIG (reference sequence). V lost 2 bases and J lost 9, with 5 bases in between. The CDR3 sequence is 10 residues long. CDR3: CAWSFGEQFF. In DNA form, the CDR3 reads TGTGCCTGGAGTTTCGGTGAGCAGTTCTTC.

This clonotype was picked up many times. This sequence joins TRBV20-1 and TRBJ1-5; the D is unclear. Trimming took 4 bases from V and 5 from J, leaving 12 bases between them. The CDR3 loop spans 13 amino acids. Germline V CDR1 and CDR2: DFQATT, SNEGSKA (reference sequence). The CDR3 DNA reads as TGCAGTGCTACTGTAACCGCCGATCAGCCCCAGCATTTT. Amino acid sequence: CSATVTADQPQHF.

V gene TRBV20-1 combines with J gene TRBJ2-4; D may be TRBD1 (6 bases). CDR1 is DFQATT, CDR2 SNEGSKA, per germline (reference sequence). V lost 1 base to trimming and J lost 0 bases, with 16 bases between them. The CDR3 is 17 residues long. The chain's CDR3 is CSARAGEGNLAKNIQYF. CDR3 nucleotide sequence: TGCAGTGCTAGAGCAGGGGAAGGGAACCTAGCCAAAAACATTCAGTACTTC.

This clonotype has just a few counts. The chain joins TRBV7-8 to TRBJ2-3, with D uncertain. Germline CDR1 reads SGHVS; CDR2 reads FQNEAQ. This CDR3 has 13 amino acids. The V end lost 3 bases, the J end lost 6 bases, and 10 bases lay between the germline ends. Written as DNA, the CDR3 is TGTGCCAGCAGCTTGTCTCAGTTGGATACGCAGTATTTT. Its protein is CASSLSQLDTQYF.

A remark on this clonotype: With a much larger clone just one base away, this may be a read error. The chain combines TRBV12-3 or TRBV12-4 with TRBJ2-3, with 7 bases aligning to TRBD1. The CDR3 sequence is 15 residues long. The CDR3 region has the DNA TGTCCCAGCACCCCGCCGGGACAGAGCACAGATACGCAGTATTTT. It encodes CPSTPPGQSTDTQYF.

The CDR3: CASSLVFRGPRTGELFF. CDR3 DNA: TGCGCCAGCAGCTTGGTTTTCAGGGGGCCTCGGACCGGGGAGCTGTTTTTT. The chain links TRBV5-1 to TRBJ2-2; 8 bases fit TRBD1. V shed 0 bases and J 5 bases; nucleotides not matched to a gene: 9. CDR1 is SGHRS and CDR2 is YFSETQ in the germline V gene. The CDR3 is made up of 17 amino acids.

The sample holds many counts of this clonotype. The V and J genes are TRBV3-1 and TRBJ2-1; D is perhaps TRBD1 or TRBD2 (6 bases each). The germline V gene encodes CDR1 LGHDT and CDR2 YNNKEL (reference sequence). This CDR3 comprises 14 residues. V lost 6 bases and J lost 12, with 21 bases in between. The CDR3: CASRYGGEREAQFF. Written as DNA, the CDR3 is TGTGCCAGCAGATACGGGGGCGAGAGAGAGGCGCAGTTCTTC.

This clonotype was observed at least ten times. This sequence joins TRBV7-6 and TRBJ2-1; 11 bases agree with TRBD2. V lost 5 bases and J lost 6; bases outside the gene matches: 6. Germline CDR1 reads SGHVS; CDR2 reads FNYEAQ. The CDR3 has 15 amino acids. CDR3 region: CASSPSSGRINEQFF. CDR3 coding DNA: TGTGCCAGCAGCCCGTCTAGCGGGAGGATCAATGAGCAGTTCTTC.

The genes are TRBV7-2 and TRBJ1-6; D is perhaps TRBD1 (5 bases). V was pared by 1 base and J by 4 bases, with 14 bases between. The length of the CDR3 is 17 residues. Germline V gene lookup returns CDR1 SGHTA and CDR2 FQGNSA. The CDR3 region has the DNA TGTGCCAGCAGCTTAGGAGGGACGGGACCTTATAATTCACCCCTCCACTTT. It codes for CASSLGGTGPYNSPLHF.

In its sample, this clonotype was seen a few times. The CDR3, as DNA: TGTGCCACCAGTGATTTGTCGGCCTCAGGCCAGTTCTTC. It translates to CATSDLSASGQFF. The chain recombines TRBV24-1 with TRBJ2-1; D unclear. V dropped 0 bases and J dropped 13 bases, with 12 bases sitting between them. The CDR3 runs to 13 residues. From germline, CDR1 is KGHDR and CDR2 SFDVKD.